The next 5 T cell receptor beta chains were all read from a single sample in a study of OX40 agonist ivuxolimab in advanced cancers. Profiled with immunoSEQ multiplex PCR; TCRdb holds only in-frame clones, not every one. The table has 68,000 or so clones, 80% to 90% seen once. Sequences were derived from CD4+ or CD8+ T cells sorted from blood, sampled in a trial of the OX40 agonist ivuxolimab. Source of these receptors: an adult with an advanced solid tumor such as melanoma, head and neck, liver or kidney cancer.

The chain carries TRBV30 and TRBJ2-5; D remains unclear. Germline lookup yields CDR1 GTSNPN and CDR2 SVGIG (reference sequence). The CDR3 has 13 amino acids. The V gene lost 2 bases and the J gene lost 5 bases, with 12 bases spanning the gap. CDR3 loop: CAWSTRWRETQYF. The CDR3 DNA is TGTGCCTGGAGTACCCGGTGGCGGGAGACCCAGTACTTC.

The rearrangement links TRBV5-1 to TRBJ1-6; 8 nucleotides match TRBD1. V gave up 0 bases and J gave up 6 bases; unmatched junction bases: 5. The CDR3 covers 16 residues. The V gene's germline CDR1 is SGHRS and CDR2 YFSETQ. The CDR3 nucleotides are TGCGCCAGCAGCTTGGAACCGACAGGGGCTAATTCACCCCTCCACTTT. It is translated as CASSLEPTGANSPLHF.

This sequence joins TRBV19 and TRBJ1-3; D is possibly TRBD1 (5 bases). CDR3 length equals 17 residues. Trimming stripped 4 bases from V and 0 bases from J, with 16 bases between. The germline V gene encodes CDR1 LNHDA and CDR2 SQIVND (reference sequence). The CDR3 nucleotides are TGTGCCAGTAGTACACGGGCCGGGACCAGCTCTGGAAACACCATATATTTT. Residues: CASSTRAGTSSGNTIYF.

The sample holds a few counts of this clone. This chain connects TRBV27 to TRBJ1-6; perhaps TRBD1 as D (5 bases). Germline V gives CDR1 MNHEY, CDR2 SMNVEV (reference sequence). CDR3 size: 16 residues. Trimming left V 5 bases short and J 4 bases short, with 15 bases between. The chain's CDR3 is CASSERGPLYNSPLHF. In DNA form, the CDR3 reads TGTGCCAGCAGTGAGAGGGGACCACTTTATAATTCACCCCTCCACTTT.

The table lists this clone with a count of one. The V and J genes are TRBV19 and TRBJ1-1, with TRBD1 as a possible D gene (6 bases). The CDR3 spans 13 residues. Germline V gene data show CDR1 as LNHDA and CDR2 as SQIVND (reference sequence). V dropped 3 bases and J dropped 3 bases, with 8 bases sitting between them. This CDR3 is CASSIYRDTEAFF. The CDR3, as DNA: TGTGCCAGTAGTATTTACAGGGACACTGAAGCTTTCTTT. Based on the CDR3 plus reference TRBV19 and TRBJ1-1, the full variable domain is DGGITQSPKYLFRKEGQNVTLSCEQNLNHDAMYWYRQDPGQGLRLIYYSQIVNDFQKGDIAEGYSVSREKKESFPLTVTSAQKNPTAFYLCASSIYRDTEAFFGQGTRLTVV.